The 8 T cell receptor beta chains below were found in one sample sequenced in a study of CD4 T cells in relation to SARS-CoV-2 and coronaviruses. Before the COVID-19 pandemic, during about 2010-2018, CD4+ T cells were taken from unexposed donors. The cells were cultured for 10 days before CD4+ T cells were isolated. Antigens of these TCRs are unknown. The data were produced by immunoSEQ multiplex PCR, yet TCRdb's version contains in-frame clones alone and is incomplete. The data contain some 11,000 clones, around 73% of them seen just once; the ten biggest clones take up about an eighth. The sequenced sample was CD4+ T cells from PBMCs, cultured in vitro. These TCRs come from a human donor in good health.

Only one count was recorded for this clone. The chain couples TRBV19 to TRBJ1-1; D might be TRBD1 (6 bases). CDR1 is LNHDA and CDR2 is SQIVND in the germline V gene (reference sequence). V was shortened by 7 bases and J by 7 bases, with 25 bases between the two germline ends. The CDR3 is 16 amino acids. The CDR3 nucleotides are TGTGCCAGTAACCCCCCGGGGGGCGGGGAAGCCGTTGAAGCTTTCTTT. Residues: CASNPPGGGEAVEAFF. The whole variable domain, remainder taken from reference TRBV19 and TRBJ1-1, is DGGITQSPKYLFRKEGQNVTLSCEQNLNHDAMYWYRQDPGQGLRLIYYSQIVNDFQKGDIAEGYSVSREKKESFPLTVTSAQKNPTAFYLCASNPPGGGEAVEAFFGQGTRLTVV.

Only a few counts were recorded for this clone. V usage is TRBV30 and J usage is TRBJ2-7; 8 positions match TRBD1. J was trimmed by 4 bases and V by 5 bases; bases with no gene match: 10. Germline V gives CDR1 GTSNPN, CDR2 SVGIG (reference sequence). CDR3 length: 14 residues. CDR3 nucleotides: TGTGCCTGGCGGCGGGACAGGTTGGGGTACGAGCAGTACTTC. Residues: CAWRRDRLGYEQYF.

V and J are TRBV2 and TRBJ2-1, with TRBD2 matching over 14 bases. V lost 5 bases to trimming and J lost 3 bases; unmatched junction nucleotides: 6. This CDR3 is 17 amino acids long. CDR1 is SNHLY and CDR2 is FYNNEI in the germline V gene. This CDR3 reads CASSWTSGRPNYNEQFF. The CDR3 DNA reads TGTGCCAGCAGTTGGACTAGCGGGAGGCCTAACTACAATGAGCAGTTCTTC.

The sample holds a few counts of this clone. The rearrangement joins TRBV7-2 to TRBJ1-5; TRBD1 agrees at 7 bases. Germline V gene data show CDR1 as SGHTA and CDR2 as FQGNSA. With V trimmed by 1 base and J by 6 bases, 9 bases remained unmatched. The CDR3 extends over 16 amino acids. The CDR3 sequence: CASSLGDRIFPQPQHF. CDR3 bases: TGTGCCAGCAGCTTAGGGGACAGAATTTTCCCTCAGCCCCAGCATTTT.

The chain links TRBV9 to TRBJ1-2; D remains ambiguous. Between the trimmed V and J ends, which lost 1 base and 6 bases, there was a span of 16 bases. Germline V gene data show CDR1 as SGDLS and CDR2 as YYNGEE. The CDR3 sequence is 15 residues long. The DNA of the CDR3 is TGTGCCAGCAGCGTACGGGGTTTCGCAGAAGATGGCTACACCTTC. Its translation is CASSVRGFAEDGYTF.

The gene calls are TRBV29-1 and TRBJ2-4; tentatively, D is TRBD2 (7 bases). Deletions cut 7 bases from V and 6 bases from J, with 19 bases between. This CDR3 spans 14 amino acids. Germline assignment: CDR1 SQVTM and CDR2 ANQGSEA. CDR3 sequence: CSGRGGNVGNIQYF. CDR3 in DNA: TGCAGCGGTAGGGGGGGGAATGTTGGAAACATTCAGTACTTC.

In this sample, this clone turned up a few times. J is TRBJ1-4 and V is TRBV18, with TRBD1 as a possible D gene (5 bases). CDR3 length: 12 amino acids. The V and J ends lost 3 bases and 16 bases respectively, with 15 bases between them. Germline CDR1 and CDR2: KGHSH and LQKENI. The DNA for the CDR3 is TGTGCCAGCTCACCCCAGCCCGGGACGGAGTTTTTT. Protein: CASSPQPGTEFF.

This clone has only a few counts. The V gene is TRBV19, the J gene TRBJ2-2; no clear D gene. CDR3 size: 13 residues. V was trimmed by 1 base and J by 1 base, leaving 1 base between them. Germline CDR1 and CDR2: LNHDA and SQIVND (reference sequence). The CDR3 DNA sequence: TGTGCCAGTAGTATAGGGAACACCGGGGAGCTGTTTTTT. This sequence encodes CASSIGNTGELFF.